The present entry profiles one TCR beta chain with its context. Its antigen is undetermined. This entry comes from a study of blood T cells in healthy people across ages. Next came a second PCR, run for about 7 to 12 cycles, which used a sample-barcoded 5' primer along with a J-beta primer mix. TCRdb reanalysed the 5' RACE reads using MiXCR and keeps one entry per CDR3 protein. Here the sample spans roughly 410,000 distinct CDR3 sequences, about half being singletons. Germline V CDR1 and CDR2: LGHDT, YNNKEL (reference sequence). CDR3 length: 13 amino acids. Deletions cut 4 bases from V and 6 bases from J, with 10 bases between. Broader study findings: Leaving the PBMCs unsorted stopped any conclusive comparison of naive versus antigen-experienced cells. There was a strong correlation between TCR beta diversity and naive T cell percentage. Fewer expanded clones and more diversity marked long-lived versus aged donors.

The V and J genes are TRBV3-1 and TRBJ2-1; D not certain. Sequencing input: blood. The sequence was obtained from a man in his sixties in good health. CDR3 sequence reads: CASSRRGSNEQFF. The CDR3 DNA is TGTGCCAGCAGCCGTCGAGGCAGCAATGAGCAGTTCTTC.